Below, 20 T cell receptor beta chains from the same sample are listed, as sequenced in a study of cytomegalovirus exposure and HLA in healthy donors. Primers included in the PCR were 60 Vbeta and 13 Jbeta primers. Sequencing used immunoSEQ multiplex PCR; TCRdb keeps in-frame clones, though not all of them. The top ten clones hold 4.3% of a sample with 130,000 to 150,000 clones, about 74% of them seen once. The material sequenced was PBMCs. Receptors were obtained from a man between 18 and 35 years old in good health and CMV-seropositive.

The chain uses TRBV6-5 and TRBJ1-1, with unresolved D. The CDR3 sequence is 16 residues long. V dropped 4 bases and J dropped 1 base, with 16 bases sitting between them. Germline loops: CDR1 MNHEY, CDR2 SVGAGI. The CDR3 DNA reads TGTGCCAGCAGTTTAGACAAGCCGATTAGGAACACTGAAGCTTTCTTT. This sequence encodes CASSLDKPIRNTEAFF.

The V gene is TRBV2, the J gene TRBJ2-2; 7 bases match TRBD1. The trim removed 3 bases at V and 5 bases at J, leaving 9 bases unmatched. CDR1 SNHLY and CDR2 FYNNEI come from the germline V gene. The CDR3 runs 16 residues. CDR3 in amino acids: CASSDKGARGTGELFF. The CDR3 DNA sequence: TGTGCCAGCAGTGACAAGGGGGCAAGAGGAACCGGGGAGCTGTTTTTT.

V gene TRBV25-1 combines with J gene TRBJ2-7, with 9 bases matching TRBD1. After removal of 5 bases from V and 3 bases from J, the junction contained 2 bases not matched to a gene. The CDR3 extends over 13 amino acids. CDR1 MGHDK and CDR2 SYGVNS come from the germline V gene. This CDR3 reads CASSRGQGYEQYF. The CDR3, as DNA: TGTGCCAGCAGTCGGGGACAGGGCTACGAGCAGTACTTC.

The V and J genes are TRBV5-6 and TRBJ1-2; TRBD1 is a possible D gene (6 bases). Trimming removed 2 bases from V and 9 bases from J, with 14 bases in between. The CDR3 totals 13 residues. Germline CDR1 is SGHDT and CDR2 is YYEEEE. The CDR3 spells CASSLQGVYSYTF. In nucleotides, the CDR3 is TGTGCCAGCAGCTTACAGGGAGTTTATAGCTACACCTTC.

The count of this clone is one. The rearrangement joins TRBV2 to TRBJ2-1; D gene uncertain. Per germline, CDR1 SNHLY and CDR2 FYNNEI. V was cut by 4 bases and J by 8 bases, with 12 bases left in between. The CDR3 contains 13 residues. The CDR3 nucleotides are TGTGCCAGCAGTGTACGTCTAGACTATGAGCAGTTCTTC. As protein: CASSVRLDYEQFF. The entire variable domain, with the rest obtained from reference TRBV2 and TRBJ2-1, is as follows: EPEVTQTPSHQVTQMGQEVILRCVPISNHLYFYWYRQILGQKVEFLVSFYNNEISEKSEIFDDQFSVERPDGSNFTLKIRSTKLEDSAMYFCASSVRLDYEQFFGPGTRLTVL.

The chain links TRBV11-1 to TRBJ1-1, with D possibly matching TRBD1 (6 bases). Germline values: CDR1 SGHAT, CDR2 FQDESV (reference sequence). The CDR3 sequence is 15 residues long. The V end lost 0 bases, the J end lost 5 bases, and 13 bases lay between the germline ends. The chain's CDR3 is CASSLAPRGRTEAFF. The CDR3 region has the DNA TGTGCCAGCAGCTTAGCCCCAAGGGGGAGAACTGAAGCTTTCTTT.

The V and J genes are TRBV7-2 and TRBJ2-1; tentative D call: TRBD1 (6 bases). The germline V and J ends were trimmed by 3 bases and 3 bases, with 18 bases remaining between them. Per the germline V gene, CDR1 is SGHTA and CDR2 is FQGNSA. The CDR3 runs 17 residues. CDR3 DNA sequence: TGTGCCAGCAGCTTGAGCCGAGGGGGAAGAGGCTACAATGAGCAGTTCTTC. It yields the protein CASSLSRGGRGYNEQFF.

A single count supports this clone. The V and J genes are TRBV6-6 and TRBJ2-6; no firm D call. In germline, CDR1 is MNHNY, CDR2 SVGAGI (reference sequence). Trimming removed 4 bases from V and 0 bases from J, with 10 bases in between. The CDR3 spans 16 residues. The CDR3 region is CASSFRYPSGANVLTF. Here the CDR3 DNA reads TGTGCCAGCAGTTTCAGGTACCCCTCTGGGGCCAACGTCCTGACTTTC.

This chain uses TRBV4-1 with TRBJ1-2, with D possibly TRBD1 on 5 matching bases. This CDR3 is 15 amino acids long. Germline CDR1 and CDR2: MGHRA and YSYEKL. Trimming left V 5 bases short and J 10 bases short, with 23 bases between. The CDR3 region is CASSARGGSPIDYTF. For the CDR3, the DNA is TGCGCCAGCAGCGCGCGGGGGGGGAGCCCCATCGACTACACCTTC.

This clone has only a few counts. CDR3 sequence (DNA): TGCGCCAGCAGCCCCTCTCCCTCGGCTAGCGGGGGCCGCCCACAGTTCTTC. Protein: CASSPSPSASGGRPQFF. The rearrangement joins TRBV4-1 to TRBJ2-1; TRBD2 aligns across 10 bases. The germline V gene encodes CDR1 MGHRA and CDR2 YSYEKL. This CDR3 is built from 17 residues. With V trimmed by 4 bases and J by 13 bases, 19 bases remained unmatched.

The chain uses TRBV28 and TRBJ2-7; D unclear. The germline gives CDR1 MDHEN, CDR2 SYDVKM. The V gene lost 5 bases and the J gene lost 6 bases, with 11 bases spanning the gap. The CDR3 is 12 residues long. DNA for the CDR3: TGTGCCAGCAGTCCCTTGATCGGCGAGCAGTACTTC. Its translation is CASSPLIGEQYF.

This chain joins TRBV10-2 and TRBJ1-6; D is ambiguous. The length of the CDR3 is 13 residues. V was cut by 4 bases and J by 7 bases, with 8 bases left in between. Germline V gives CDR1 WSHSY, CDR2 SAAADI. CDR3 residues: CASSGPENSPLHF. CDR3 sequence (DNA): TGCGCCAGCAGTGGGCCGGAGAATTCACCCCTCCACTTT.

Only a few counts were recorded for this clone. The chain couples TRBV27 to TRBJ1-3; D is undetermined. The length of the CDR3 is 16 residues. The V and J ends lost 5 bases and 0 bases respectively, with 14 bases between them. Per germline, CDR1 MNHEY and CDR2 SMNVEV (reference sequence). The CDR3 bases are TGTGCCAGCAGTCCCCGCCCACTTAGCTCTGGAAACACCATATATTTT. Its protein product is CASSPRPLSSGNTIYF.

The CDR3 is CSVRGEGTSTDTQYF. The CDR3 DNA reads as TGCAGCGTGAGGGGGGAGGGTACTAGCACAGATACGCAGTATTTT. The V gene is TRBV29-1, the J gene TRBJ2-3; a possible D gene is TRBD2 (7 bases). Deletions cut 6 bases from V and 0 bases from J, with 16 bases between. This CDR3 is built from 15 residues. CDR1 SQVTM and CDR2 ANQGSEA come from the germline V gene.

V usage is TRBV6-5 and J usage is TRBJ1-2; 7 nucleotides match TRBD1. The CDR3 is 15 amino acids. Trimming removed 0 bases from V and 1 base from J; junction bases left unmatched: 2. The germline V gene has CDR1 MNHEY and CDR2 SVGAGI. Here the CDR3 DNA reads TGTGCCAGCAGTTACTCGACAGGGTTTAACTATGGCTACACCTTC. Protein: CASSYSTGFNYGYTF.

This sequence joins TRBV19 and TRBJ2-1; 9 positions match TRBD1. Per germline, CDR1 LNHDA and CDR2 SQIVND (reference sequence). The CDR3 loop spans 16 amino acids. With V trimmed by 3 bases and J by 3 bases, 6 bases remained unmatched. The CDR3 bases are TGTGCCAGTAGTATTCCGGGACAGGGACGCTACAATGAGCAGTTCTTC. This codes for CASSIPGQGRYNEQFF. The full variable domain, rest sourced from reference TRBV19 and TRBJ2-1, is DGGITQSPKYLFRKEGQNVTLSCEQNLNHDAMYWYRQDPGQGLRLIYYSQIVNDFQKGDIAEGYSVSREKKESFPLTVTSAQKNPTAFYLCASSIPGQGRYNEQFFGPGTRLTVL.

The V call is TRBV9, the J call TRBJ2-1; 15 positions agree with TRBD2. Germline V CDR1 and CDR2: SGDLS, YYNGEE. J was trimmed by 4 bases and V by 2 bases; bases with no gene match: 7. This CDR3 region has 18 residues. The CDR3 sequence is CASSVLPGLAGGYNEQFF. As DNA, the CDR3 is TGTGCCAGCAGCGTCCTACCGGGACTAGCGGGAGGTTACAATGAGCAGTTCTTC.

V gene TRBV25-1 combines with J gene TRBJ2-5; no definite D call. The CDR3 totals 12 residues. Trimming shortened V by 0 bases and J by 7 bases, and 6 bases separated the two germline ends. Germline CDR1 is MGHDK and CDR2 is SYGVNS. This CDR3 is CASSEYTGTQYF. As DNA, the CDR3 is TGTGCCAGCAGTGAATATACGGGGACCCAGTACTTC.

The chain joins TRBV19 to TRBJ1-3; D gene uncertain. The V end lost 2 bases, the J end lost 0 bases, and 8 bases lay between the germline ends. Germline-derived CDR1 and CDR2 are LNHDA and SQIVND (reference sequence). This CDR3 spans 15 amino acids. The CDR3 nucleotides are TGTGCCAGTAGTATACCCAGCGGCTCTGGAAACACCATATATTTT. Translation gives CASSIPSGSGNTIYF.

As for this clone: A read error may account for a junction end that differs from germline. V and J are TRBV6-5 and TRBJ2-5; TRBD1 matches at 8 bases. Per the germline V gene, CDR1 is MNHEY and CDR2 is SVGAGI. CDR3 length: 15 amino acids. CDR3 amino acids: CASSSTGAIQETRYF. The DNA for the CDR3 is TGTGCCAGCAGTTCGACAGGGGCGATCCAAGAGACCCGGTACTTC.